The present T cell receptor (beta chain) was sequenced within a study of T cell responses to AZD1222 COVID-19 vaccine. Note on this clone: The antigen remains undetermined.

Profiling relied on immunoSEQ multiplex PCR, and the TCRdb table lists in-frame clones only, not all of them. The profile shows 75,000 to 80,000 clones, around 80% of them singletons. CDR1 and CDR2 from the germline V gene are SGHDT and YYEEEE. V dropped 0 bases and J dropped 5 bases, with 12 bases sitting between them. The CDR3 runs 14 residues. Study-wide results and caveats: The donor group comprised mostly white British people and more females; the analysis possibly underestimated clonal diversity. There were vaccine-associated CD4 TCRs across spike, dominant at 160-218 and 743-854.

The rearrangement uses TRBV5-6 and TRBJ2-7; D possibly corresponds to TRBD1 (6 bases). The source is an adult who received the MenACWY meningococcal vaccine as a control. The sequencing used peripheral blood, collected 28 days after the second dose of the MenACWY control vaccine. The CDR3 spells CASSLGDTRNEQYF. The CDR3 coding sequence is TGTGCCAGCAGCTTGGGGGACACCCGGAACGAGCAGTACTTC.